This T cell receptor (beta chain) is from a study of early T cells in non-severe SARS-CoV-2 infection. Study-level points and caveats: VDJdb matches were skewed toward anti-spike CD8 T cell responses.

This clonotype was picked up many times. Its antigen is undetermined. The CDR3 covers 19 residues. CDR1 and CDR2 from the germline V gene are SEHNR and FQNEAQ (reference sequence). The V end lost 1 base, the J end lost 0 bases, and 18 bases lay between the germline ends. TCRdb reanalysed the 5' RACE reads using MiXCR and keeps one entry per CDR3 protein. The sample has about 94,000 distinct CDR3 sequences, less than 15% seen once; the top ten hold about 2.1%. The specimen was whole blood. The sequence came from an adult who was a healthcare worker with PCR-confirmed SARS-CoV-2 infection or an uninfected control (not recorded which). V and J are TRBV7-9 and TRBJ1-4; D is unclear. The CDR3 region has the DNA TGTGCCAGCAGCTTAGTCGGTTATGCAGGTTTTGCAACTAATGAAAAACTGTTTTTT. It codes for CASSLVGYAGFATNEKLFF.